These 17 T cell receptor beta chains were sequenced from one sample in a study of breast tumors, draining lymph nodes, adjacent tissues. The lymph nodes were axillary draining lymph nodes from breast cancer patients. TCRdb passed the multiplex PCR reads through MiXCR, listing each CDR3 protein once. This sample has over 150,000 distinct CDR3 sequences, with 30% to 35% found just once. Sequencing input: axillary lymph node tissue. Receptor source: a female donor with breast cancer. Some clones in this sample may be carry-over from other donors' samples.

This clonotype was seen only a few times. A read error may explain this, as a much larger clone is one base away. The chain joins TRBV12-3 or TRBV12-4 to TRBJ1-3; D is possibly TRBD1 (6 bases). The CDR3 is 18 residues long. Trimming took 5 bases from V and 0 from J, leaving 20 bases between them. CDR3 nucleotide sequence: TGTGCCAGCAGTAGCGACAGGCGCCCCATAATCTCTGGAAACACCATATATTTT. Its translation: CASSSDRRPIISGNTIYF.

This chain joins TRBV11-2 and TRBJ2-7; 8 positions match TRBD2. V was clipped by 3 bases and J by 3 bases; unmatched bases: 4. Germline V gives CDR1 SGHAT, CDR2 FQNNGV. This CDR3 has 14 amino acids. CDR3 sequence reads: CASSFWRGVYEQYF. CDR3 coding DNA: TGTGCCAGCAGCTTCTGGCGGGGGGTCTACGAGCAGTACTTC.

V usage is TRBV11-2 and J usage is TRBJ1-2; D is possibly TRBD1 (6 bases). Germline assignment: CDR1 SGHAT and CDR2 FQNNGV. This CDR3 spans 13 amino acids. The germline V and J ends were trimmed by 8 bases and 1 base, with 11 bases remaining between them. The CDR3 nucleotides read TGTGCCAGCGTGGGGACAAGTAACTATGGCTACACCTTC. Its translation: CASVGTSNYGYTF.

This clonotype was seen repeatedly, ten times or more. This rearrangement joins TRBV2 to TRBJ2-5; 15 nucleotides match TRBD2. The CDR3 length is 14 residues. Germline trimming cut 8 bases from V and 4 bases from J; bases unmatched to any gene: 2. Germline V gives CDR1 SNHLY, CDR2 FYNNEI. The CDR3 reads CASLGLAGGETQYF. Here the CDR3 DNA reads TGTGCCAGCTTGGGACTAGCGGGAGGAGAGACCCAGTACTTC.

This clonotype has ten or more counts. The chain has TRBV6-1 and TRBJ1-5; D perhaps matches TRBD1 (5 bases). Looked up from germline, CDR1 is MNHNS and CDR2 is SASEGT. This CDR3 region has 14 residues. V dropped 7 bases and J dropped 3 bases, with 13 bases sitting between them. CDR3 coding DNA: TGTGCCAGCACCCCACAGGACAACAATCAGCCCCAGCATTTT. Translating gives CASTPQDNNQPQHF.

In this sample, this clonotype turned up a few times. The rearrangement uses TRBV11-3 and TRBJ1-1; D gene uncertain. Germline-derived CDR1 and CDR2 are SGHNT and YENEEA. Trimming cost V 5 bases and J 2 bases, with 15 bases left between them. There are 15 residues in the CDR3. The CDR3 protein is CASSRKGRLNTEAFF. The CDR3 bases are TGTGCCAGCAGCCGAAAGGGCAGGCTAAACACTGAAGCTTTCTTT.

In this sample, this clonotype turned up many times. The CDR3 here is CASSYKAELNQPQHF. DNA for the CDR3: TGTGCCAGCAGCTACAAAGCAGAACTCAATCAGCCCCAGCATTTT. This chain connects TRBV7-2 to TRBJ1-5, with no clear D. Trimming took 4 bases from V and 3 from J, leaving 13 bases between them. Germline V CDR1 and CDR2: SGHTA, FQGNSA. The CDR3 extends over 15 amino acids. Full variable domain (missing parts from reference TRBV7-2 and TRBJ1-5): GAGVSQSPSNKVTEKGKDVELRCDPISGHTALYWYRQSLGQGLEFLIYFQGNSAPDKSGLPSDRFSAERTGGSVSTLTIQRTQQEDSAVYLCASSYKAELNQPQHFGDGTRLSIL.

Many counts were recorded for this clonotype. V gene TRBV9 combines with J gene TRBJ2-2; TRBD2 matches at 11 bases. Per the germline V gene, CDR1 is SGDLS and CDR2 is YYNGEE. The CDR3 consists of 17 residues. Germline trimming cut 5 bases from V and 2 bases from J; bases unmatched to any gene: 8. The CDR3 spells CASSTSGLAVNTGELFF. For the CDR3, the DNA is TGTGCCAGCAGTACCTCGGGACTAGCGGTCAACACCGGGGAGCTGTTTTTT.

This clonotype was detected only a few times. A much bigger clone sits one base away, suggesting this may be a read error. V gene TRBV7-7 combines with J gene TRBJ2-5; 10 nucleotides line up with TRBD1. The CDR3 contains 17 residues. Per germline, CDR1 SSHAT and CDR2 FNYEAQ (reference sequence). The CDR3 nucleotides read TGTGCTAGCGGTTCCCGCGGCGGGACAGGGGTTCAAGAGACCCAGTACTTC. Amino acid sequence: CASGSRGGTGVQETQYF.

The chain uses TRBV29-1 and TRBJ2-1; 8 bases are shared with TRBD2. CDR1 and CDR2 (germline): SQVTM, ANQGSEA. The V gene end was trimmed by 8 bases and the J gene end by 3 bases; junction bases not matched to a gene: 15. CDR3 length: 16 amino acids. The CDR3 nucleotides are TGCAGCTCACAAACCATGGCGGGAGGACTCTACAATGAGCAGTTCTTC. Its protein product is CSSQTMAGGLYNEQFF.

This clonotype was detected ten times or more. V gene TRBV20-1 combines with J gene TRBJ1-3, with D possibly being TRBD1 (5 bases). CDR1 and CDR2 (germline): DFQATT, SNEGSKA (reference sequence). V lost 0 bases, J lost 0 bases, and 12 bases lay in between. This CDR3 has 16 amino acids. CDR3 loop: CSARDLRGNSGNTIYF. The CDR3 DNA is TGCAGTGCTAGAGATCTTAGGGGAAACTCTGGAAACACCATATATTTT.

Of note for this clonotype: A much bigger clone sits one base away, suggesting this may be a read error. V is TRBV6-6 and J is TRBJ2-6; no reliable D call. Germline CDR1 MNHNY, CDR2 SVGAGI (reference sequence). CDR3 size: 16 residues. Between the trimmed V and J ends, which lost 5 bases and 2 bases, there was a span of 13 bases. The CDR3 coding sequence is TGTGCCAGCAGTCAAGACCGAGCCCCTGGGGCCAACGTCCTGACTTTC. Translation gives CASSQDRAPGANVLTF.

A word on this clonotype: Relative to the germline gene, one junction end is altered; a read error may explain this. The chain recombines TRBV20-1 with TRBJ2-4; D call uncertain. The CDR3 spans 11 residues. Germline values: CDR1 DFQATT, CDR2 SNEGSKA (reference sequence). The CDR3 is CSATAENIQSF. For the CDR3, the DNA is TGCAGTGCTACCGCTGAAAACATTCAGTCCTTC.

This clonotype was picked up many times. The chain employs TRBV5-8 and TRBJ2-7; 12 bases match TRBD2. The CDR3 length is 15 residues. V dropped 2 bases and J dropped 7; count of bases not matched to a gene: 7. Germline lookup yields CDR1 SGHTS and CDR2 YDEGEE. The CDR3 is CASSFRTSGTLEQYF. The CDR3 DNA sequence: TGTGCCAGCAGCTTTCGGACTAGCGGGACGCTGGAGCAGTACTTC.

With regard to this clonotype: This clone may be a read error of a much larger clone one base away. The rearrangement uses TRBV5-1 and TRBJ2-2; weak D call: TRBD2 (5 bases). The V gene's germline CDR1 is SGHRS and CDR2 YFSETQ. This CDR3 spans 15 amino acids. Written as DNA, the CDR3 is TGTGCCAGCAGCTTGGTAGGCTACCCCACCGGGGAGCTGTCTTTT. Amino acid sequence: CASSLVGYPTGELSF.

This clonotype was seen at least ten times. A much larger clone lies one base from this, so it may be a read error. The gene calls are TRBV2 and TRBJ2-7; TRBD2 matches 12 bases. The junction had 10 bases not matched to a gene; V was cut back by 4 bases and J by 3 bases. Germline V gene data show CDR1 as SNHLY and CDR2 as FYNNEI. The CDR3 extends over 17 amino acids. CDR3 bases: TGTGCCAGCAGTGTATCCAGGACTAGCGGGACAAACTACGAGCAGTACTTC. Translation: CASSVSRTSGTNYEQYF.

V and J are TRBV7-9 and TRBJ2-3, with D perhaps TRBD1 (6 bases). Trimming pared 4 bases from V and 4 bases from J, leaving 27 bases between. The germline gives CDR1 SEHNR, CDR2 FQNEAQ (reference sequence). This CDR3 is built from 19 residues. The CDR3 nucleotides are TGTGCCAGCAGCTCAAGGTCGGTAGGGGGTATTTTTCATCCAGATACGCAGTATTTT. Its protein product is CASSSRSVGGIFHPDTQYF.